Below are 26 T cell receptor beta chains sequenced from a single sample in a study of T cells after yellow fever vaccination. Via MiXCR, TCRdb re-called the 5' RACE reads, giving one row per CDR3 protein. The repertoire holds about 350,000 distinct CDR3 sequences, with roughly 7.5% as singletons. The input for sequencing was PBMCs, taken roughly 45 days after the first yellow fever vaccination. The receptors stem from a man between 18 and 35 years old who received the YFV17D yellow fever vaccine.

The chain is built from TRBV28 and TRBJ2-1, with D perhaps TRBD1 (5 bases). The ends were cut back, 4 bases at V and 3 bases at J, with 7 bases in the middle. Germline loops: CDR1 MDHEN, CDR2 SYDVKM. The CDR3 is 13 amino acids. The CDR3 spells CASSWTIYNEQFF. CDR3 in DNA: TGTGCCAGCAGTTGGACAATCTACAATGAGCAGTTCTTC.

The V gene is TRBV9, the J gene TRBJ2-2; D may be TRBD1 (5 bases). The CDR3 loop spans 13 amino acids. Looked up from germline, CDR1 is SGDLS and CDR2 is YYNGEE. Trimming took off 3 bases at V and 5 bases at J, with 8 bases between the two ends. CDR3 nucleotides: TGTGCCAGCAGCGCCAGGGTTACCGGGGAGCTGTTTTTT. The encoded protein is CASSARVTGELFF. Looking up the rest from reference TRBV9 and TRBJ2-2 gives the full variable domain: DSGVTQTPKHLITATGQRVTLRCSPRSGDLSVYWYQQSLDQGLQFLIQYYNGEERAKGNILERFSAQQFPDLHSELNLSSLELGDSALYFCASSARVTGELFFGEGSRLTVL.

This clonotype was observed many times. This chain links TRBV6-4 with TRBJ2-3; TRBD2 is a possible D gene (5 bases). V was clipped by 6 bases and J by 0 bases, with 7 bases between them. This CDR3 has 13 amino acids. Germline V lookup: CDR1 MRHNA, CDR2 SNTAGT. CDR3 nucleotide sequence: TGTGCCAGCAGCCGGACTAGCACAGATACGCAGTATTTT. Amino acid sequence: CASSRTSTDTQYF.

The V gene is TRBV6-5, the J gene TRBJ2-5; D call uncertain. The CDR3 contains 12 residues. The ends were cut back, 6 bases at V and 1 base at J, with 6 bases in the middle. The germline V gene has CDR1 MNHEY and CDR2 SVGAGI. The CDR3 DNA is TGTGCCAGCAGAGGTTTCCAAGAGACCCAGTACTTC. Translating it yields CASRGFQETQYF.

This clonotype was seen many times. The V gene is TRBV7-2, the J gene TRBJ2-5; D unresolved. Germline V gene data show CDR1 as SGHTA and CDR2 as FQGNSA. V lost 2 bases and J lost 2, with 6 bases in between. The CDR3 has 13 amino acids. The DNA of the CDR3 is TGTGCCAGCAGCTTAACGCGGCAAGAGACCCAGTACTTC. It is translated as CASSLTRQETQYF.

The table lists this clonotype with a few counts. The V gene is TRBV3-1, the J gene TRBJ2-2; TRBD2 agrees at 7 bases. CDR1 and CDR2 from the germline V gene are LGHDT and YNNKEL (reference sequence). The CDR3 covers 13 residues. V shed 4 bases, J shed 6 bases, and the junction held 2 bases outside the gene matches. The CDR3 DNA reads TGTGCCAGCAGCCTTACTAGCGCCGGGGAGCTGTTTTTT. It is translated as CASSLTSAGELFF. Filled out from reference TRBV3-1 and TRBJ2-2, the complete variable domain reads DTAVSQTPKYLVTQMGNDKSIKCEQNLGHDTMYWYKQDSKKFLKIMFSYNNKELIINETVPNRFSPKSPDKAHLNLHINSLELGDSAVYFCASSLTSAGELFFGEGSRLTVL.

In its sample, this clonotype was seen a few times. V and J are TRBV20-1 and TRBJ2-2, with D uncertain. Trimming shortened V by 0 bases and J by 0 bases, and 11 bases separated the two germline ends. In germline, CDR1 is DFQATT, CDR2 SNEGSKA (reference sequence). This CDR3 is built from 16 residues. The CDR3 sequence is CSARDRRTANTGELFF. CDR3 bases: TGCAGTGCTAGAGATCGCAGGACCGCGAACACCGGGGAGCTGTTTTTT.

V and J are TRBV4-1 and TRBJ2-1; 13 bases are a match to TRBD2. This CDR3 contains 16 residues. V lost 0 bases to trimming and J lost 7 bases; unmatched junction nucleotides: 3. Germline V lookup: CDR1 MGHRA, CDR2 YSYEKL. The CDR3 DNA follows: TGCGCCAGCAGCCAAGAGGGACTAGCGGGGACTAATGAGCAGTTCTTC. It encodes CASSQEGLAGTNEQFF.

This chain joins TRBV2 and TRBJ1-1, with 7 bases matching TRBD1. V shed 6 bases, J shed 8 bases, and the junction held 6 bases outside the gene matches. CDR1 and CDR2 from the germline V gene are SNHLY and FYNNEI. CDR3 length: 12 amino acids. The CDR3 DNA reads as TGTGCCAGCAGCCACCGGGACAGCGAAGCTTTCTTT. Translating it yields CASSHRDSEAFF.

CDR3 nucleotide sequence: TGTGCCAGCGCTCGAAGGCTAGCGGGGGAACAAGAGACCCAGTACTTC. It yields the protein CASARRLAGEQETQYF. The V gene is TRBV12-3 or TRBV12-4, the J gene TRBJ2-5; TRBD2 matches at 10 bases. The ends lost 8 bases at V and 2 bases at J; junction bases unmatched: 11. This CDR3 is built from 16 residues.

This clonotype was recorded at least ten times. The V call is TRBV7-9, the J call TRBJ1-2; 8 nucleotides agree with TRBD1. Germline-derived CDR1 and CDR2 are SEHNR and FQNEAQ (reference sequence). The CDR3 has 13 amino acids. Trimming took 0 bases from V and 7 from J; bases not matched to a gene: 1. The CDR3 is CASSLATGGGYTF. CDR3 nucleotides: TGTGCCAGCAGCTTAGCTACAGGGGGTGGCTACACCTTC.

This sequence joins TRBV7-2 and TRBJ2-3; 11 bases match TRBD2. CDR1 and CDR2 (germline): SGHTA, FQGNSA. V lost 5 bases, J lost 0 bases, and 7 bases stayed unmatched. CDR3 size: 17 residues. CDR3 bases: TGTGCCAGCAGCATCGCTTTAGCGGGGGGGAGCACAGATACGCAGTATTTT. Translation: CASSIALAGGSTDTQYF.

Only a few counts were recorded for this clonotype. The CDR3 region is CASSNPGAYEGYEQYF. DNA of the CDR3: TGTGCCAGTAGCAACCCCGGAGCCTACGAAGGTTACGAGCAGTACTTC. The chain is built from TRBV19 and TRBJ2-7; D ambiguous. V shed 6 bases and J shed 4 bases, with 22 bases lying between them. The germline V gene encodes CDR1 LNHDA and CDR2 SQIVND (reference sequence). The CDR3 runs 16 residues. Looking up the rest from reference TRBV19 and TRBJ2-7 gives the full variable domain: DGGITQSPKYLFRKEGQNVTLSCEQNLNHDAMYWYRQDPGQGLRLIYYSQIVNDFQKGDIAEGYSVSREKKESFPLTVTSAQKNPTAFYLCASSNPGAYEGYEQYFGPGTRLTVT.

The rearrangement links TRBV5-1 to TRBJ2-2; 9 bases align to TRBD2. V lost 0 bases, J lost 10 bases, and 7 bases stayed unmatched. The CDR3 contains 15 residues. Germline-derived CDR1 and CDR2 are SGHRS and YFSETQ. The CDR3 region is CASSLVLAGRKELFF. The CDR3 DNA follows: TGCGCCAGCAGCTTGGTACTAGCGGGTCGCAAGGAGCTGTTTTTT.

There are many counts of this clonotype. The chain recombines TRBV7-3 with TRBJ1-1, with 9 bases matching TRBD1. CDR1 is SGHTA, CDR2 FQGTGA, per germline. Trimming removed 3 bases from V and 2 bases from J; junction bases left unmatched: 4. CDR3 size: 15 residues. CDR3 residues: CASSLMGQGNTEAFF. The DNA of the CDR3 is TGTGCCAGCAGCTTGATGGGACAGGGTAACACTGAAGCTTTCTTT.

This clonotype has a count of ten or more. In nucleotides, the CDR3 is TGTGCCAGCATGGAGGGGTCTGGAAACACCATATATTTT. Translated: CASMEGSGNTIYF. J is TRBJ1-3 and V is TRBV12-3 or TRBV12-4; TRBD1 is a possible D gene (5 bases). The CDR3 contains 13 residues. V lost 7 bases and J lost 1, with 8 bases in between.

This clonotype was recorded a few times. V and J are TRBV19 and TRBJ2-7, with D possibly being TRBD1 or TRBD2 (5 bases each). V shed 5 bases and J shed 6 bases, with 14 bases lying between them. Germline CDR1 reads LNHDA; CDR2 reads SQIVND (reference sequence). CDR3 length: 13 amino acids. CDR3 DNA sequence: TGTGCCAGTAGTCCCGGGACCAGAGGCGAGCAGTACTTC. Translating it yields CASSPGTRGEQYF.

There are many counts of this clonotype. This chain links TRBV6-2 or TRBV6-3 with TRBJ2-2; D uncertain. Trimming stripped 3 bases from V and 2 bases from J, with 25 bases between. The CDR3 totals 20 residues. CDR1 is MNHEY and CDR2 is SVGEGT in the germline V gene. CDR3 sequence (DNA): TGTGCCAGCAGTTATTCGTTGGACGGTTCCTATTCGATCAACACCGGGGAGCTGTTTTTT. Translated, it gives CASSYSLDGSYSINTGELFF.

The chain carries TRBV2 and TRBJ2-7; 8 nucleotides align to TRBD1. The trim removed 7 bases at V and 6 bases at J, leaving 8 bases unmatched. The CDR3 length is 13 residues. Germline CDR1 reads SNHLY; CDR2 reads FYNNEI. CDR3 amino acids: CASTKGTGGEQYF. The CDR3 DNA reads TGTGCCAGCACCAAAGGAACAGGGGGCGAGCAGTACTTC.

The chain has TRBV29-1 and TRBJ2-7; D ambiguous. V was pared by 7 bases and J by 5 bases, with 15 bases between. The V gene's germline CDR1 is SQVTM and CDR2 ANQGSEA. The CDR3 has 12 residues. The chain's CDR3 is CSARRRTDEQYF. CDR3 bases: TGCAGCGCGCGCCGCCGGACGGACGAGCAGTACTTC.

J is TRBJ2-1 and V is TRBV5-4; a possible D gene is TRBD2 (5 bases). Germline V gene lookup returns CDR1 SGHNT and CDR2 YYREEE (reference sequence). V dropped 3 bases and J dropped 9 bases, with 13 bases sitting between them. The CDR3 is made up of 13 amino acids. The CDR3 DNA follows: TGTGCCAGCAGCTCGTGGACTGCCGGTGAGCAGTTCTTC. Its protein product is CASSSWTAGEQFF.

The CDR3 spells CASREALSGANVLTF. CDR3 in DNA: TGCGCCAGCAGGGAAGCCCTCTCTGGGGCCAACGTCCTGACTTTC. This chain links TRBV5-1 with TRBJ2-6, with D hard to call. V lost 5 bases to trimming and J lost 0 bases, with 9 bases between them. Per the germline V gene, CDR1 is SGHRS and CDR2 is YFSETQ. The CDR3 is made up of 15 amino acids.

The sample holds a few counts of this clonotype. The genes are TRBV27 and TRBJ2-7; the D gene is possibly TRBD1 (6 bases). V shed 6 bases and J shed 5 bases, with 14 bases lying between them. CDR1 is MNHEY and CDR2 is SMNVEV in the germline V gene (reference sequence). The CDR3 loop spans 13 amino acids. This CDR3 is CASRIPWTDEQYF. The CDR3 DNA is TGTGCCAGCAGGATCCCGTGGACAGACGAGCAGTACTTC.

This clonotype was recorded a few times. This chain links TRBV20-1 with TRBJ2-3; 7 bases agree with TRBD2. The V segment lost 0 bases and the J segment 6 bases; nucleotides outside the gene matches: 12. The V gene's germline CDR1 is DFQATT and CDR2 SNEGSKA (reference sequence). This CDR3 contains 16 residues. CDR3 in DNA: TGCAGTGCTAGAGATCTGAAACTAGCGCTCTCCGATACGCAGTATTTT. It encodes CSARDLKLALSDTQYF.

The rearrangement joins TRBV7-9 to TRBJ1-1; D is perhaps TRBD1 (5 bases). Trimming shortened V by 4 bases and J by 5 bases, and 14 bases separated the two germline ends. CDR3 length: 14 residues. Germline-derived CDR1 and CDR2 are SEHNR and FQNEAQ (reference sequence). CDR3 in DNA: TGTGCCAGCAGCTCCCAGGGACTTGGGACTGAAGCTTTCTTT. This translates into CASSSQGLGTEAFF.

This clonotype was seen more than once but under ten times. The chain employs TRBV20-1 and TRBJ1-2; no reliable D call. Trimming removed 3 bases from V and 4 bases from J, with 12 bases in between. The CDR3 spans 13 residues. Germline V gives CDR1 DFQATT, CDR2 SNEGSKA (reference sequence). The CDR3 coding sequence is TGCAGTGCTAGGGGATATAAGGGCTATGGCTACACCTTC. Its translation is CSARGYKGYGYTF.